This T cell receptor (beta chain) derives from a study of blood T cell repertoires in COVID-19. Assay used: immunoSEQ multiplex PCR; TCRdb lists only in-frame clones, some missing. The sample has around 270,000 clones; 80% to 90% are singletons. The V and J ends lost 2 bases and 8 bases respectively, with 17 bases between them. The germline CDR1 and CDR2 sequences are SGHDT and YYEEEE. The CDR3 length is 15 residues. This chain connects TRBV5-6 to TRBJ2-1; TRBD1 is a possible D gene (7 bases). This clonotype was obtained from a woman aged 25-40 years who had recovered from COVID-19. The sample comprised PBMCs or T cells enriched from blood (not recorded which). The CDR3 is CASSFTTGSGDEQFF. In DNA, the CDR3 is TGTGCCAGCAGCTTCACGACAGGGTCGGGGGATGAGCAGTTCTTC.